This TCR beta chain comes out of a study of blood T cell repertoires in COVID-19. Study-level information: Researchers got acute and convalescent COVID-19 samples from the United States, Italy and Spain. Sources were T cells, B-cell-depleted T cells, or PBMCs; the material itself was cDNA or gDNA.

CDR3 length: 15 residues. V trimming: 6 bases; J trimming: 5 bases; junction bases outside the gene matches: 9. Germline CDR1 is SGHNT and CDR2 is YYREEE (reference sequence). Assay used: immunoSEQ multiplex PCR; TCRdb lists only in-frame clones, some missing. The data hold 100,000 to 140,000 clones, with roughly 84% observed a single time. The chain uses TRBV5-4 and TRBJ2-2, with 8 bases matching TRBD2. This clonotype originated in a human donor in a cohort sampled during active COVID-19. The sample was peripheral blood. CDR3 nucleotides: TGTGCCAGCAACCGGGGGGGGACCAAAACCGGGGAGCTGTTTTTT. Amino acid sequence: CASNRGGTKTGELFF.